A single sample gave rise to the 18 T cell receptor beta chains below, sequenced in a study of cytomegalovirus exposure and HLA in healthy donors. A multiplex PCR was run with 60 Vbeta primers and 13 Jbeta primers. Generated by immunoSEQ multiplex PCR, the TCRdb table keeps only in-frame clones and is missing some. The repertoire holds 72,000 or so clones, with about 74% as singletons. The specimen sequenced was PBMCs. The receptor set was obtained from a human donor in good health.

V gene TRBV19 combines with J gene TRBJ1-1, with 9 bases aligning to TRBD1. The V gene's germline CDR1 is LNHDA and CDR2 SQIVND (reference sequence). CDR3 size: 12 residues. Losses at the gene ends were 7 bases for V and 8 bases for J; bases not matched to a gene: 5. CDR3 amino acids: CASTGQGGEAFF. As DNA, the CDR3 is TGTGCCAGTACGGGACAGGGTGGGGAAGCTTTCTTT. Variable domain in full (rest from reference TRBV19 and TRBJ1-1): DGGITQSPKYLFRKEGQNVTLSCEQNLNHDAMYWYRQDPGQGLRLIYYSQIVNDFQKGDIAEGYSVSREKKESFPLTVTSAQKNPTAFYLCASTGQGGEAFFGQGTRLTVV.

The V and J genes are TRBV29-1 and TRBJ1-3; weak D call: TRBD1 (5 bases). V lost 6 bases and J lost 0, with 9 bases in between. The length of the CDR3 is 13 residues. Germline V CDR1 and CDR2: SQVTM, ANQGSEA. CDR3 amino acids: CSVETVSGNTIYF. CDR3 nucleotides: TGCAGCGTCGAGACAGTCTCTGGAAACACCATATATTTT.

This clone was detected a few times. Additional DNA sequences in this sample encode the identical CDR3. The genes are TRBV19 and TRBJ2-1; 15 nucleotides match TRBD2. The CDR3 runs 15 residues. The germline CDR1 and CDR2 sequences are LNHDA and SQIVND (reference sequence). The J segment lost 10 bases and the V segment lost 4 bases, leaving 5 bases of the junction unmatched. DNA of the CDR3: TGTGCCAGTAGTACGGGACTAGCGGGAGGCGGGGAGCAGTTCTTC. Its translation is CASSTGLAGGGEQFF.

In this sample, this clone turned up a few times. The chain carries TRBV5-1 and TRBJ1-4, with D perhaps matching TRBD1 (5 bases). The germline gives CDR1 SGHRS, CDR2 YFSETQ. The CDR3 has 15 residues. V gave up 2 bases and J gave up 0 bases, with 8 bases separating them. The CDR3: CASSFQGATNEKLFF. The CDR3, as DNA: TGCGCCAGCAGCTTCCAGGGTGCAACTAATGAAAAACTGTTTTTT.

The chain is built from TRBV19 and TRBJ2-5; perhaps TRBD1 as D (8 bases). The CDR3 length is 13 residues. V was clipped by 8 bases and J by 5 bases, with 15 bases between them. Germline V gene lookup returns CDR1 LNHDA and CDR2 SQIVND (reference sequence). The CDR3 spells CASGDRGGETQYF. Written as DNA, the CDR3 is TGTGCCAGTGGTGACAGGGGAGGGGAGACCCAGTACTTC.

This chain uses TRBV18 with TRBJ1-1; TRBD1 might be the D (6 bases). CDR1 KGHSH and CDR2 LQKENI come from the germline V gene. The ends were cut back, 6 bases at V and 11 bases at J, with 19 bases in the middle. CDR3 length: 13 residues. CDR3 residues: CASSQMTGGEAFF. Written as DNA, the CDR3 is TGTGCCAGCTCCCAAATGACAGGCGGAGAGGCTTTCTTT.

The V gene is TRBV27, the J gene TRBJ2-7; 12 nucleotides align to TRBD2. The J call is in doubt because the DNA end fits TRBJ2-5 better. Germline lookup yields CDR1 MNHEY and CDR2 SMNVEV (reference sequence). The CDR3 length is 16 residues. The CDR3: CASSPRTSGNQETQYF. The DNA of the CDR3 is TGTGCCAGCAGTCCCCGGACTAGCGGGAACCAAGAGACCCAGTACTTC.

The CDR3 is CASSLGQGISEAFF. CDR3 DNA: TGTGCCAGCAGCTTGGGACAAGGTATTTCTGAAGCTTTCTTT. The rearrangement links TRBV5-6 to TRBJ1-1, with D hard to call. CDR1 SGHDT and CDR2 YYEEEE come from the germline V gene. CDR3 length equals 14 residues. With 0 bases removed from V and 6 bases from J, the gap between germline ends came to 12 bases.

The chain joins TRBV5-4 to TRBJ1-2; D remains unclear. The CDR3 covers 13 residues. Trimming left V 1 base short and J 3 bases short, with 7 bases between. Per the germline V gene, CDR1 is SGHNT and CDR2 is YYREEE (reference sequence). The CDR3 reads CASSLTGDYGYTF. In DNA, the CDR3 is TGTGCCAGCAGCTTGACTGGTGACTATGGCTACACCTTC. Full variable domain (outside the CDR3, taken from reference TRBV5-4 and TRBJ1-2): ETGVTQSPTHLIKTRGQQVTLRCSSQSGHNTVSWYQQALGQGPQFIFQYYREEENGRGNFPPRFSGLQFPNYSSELNVNALELDDSALYLCASSLTGDYGYTFGSGTRLTVV.

The chain employs TRBV6-5 and TRBJ1-2; tentatively, D is TRBD1 (6 bases). The ends were cut back, 5 bases at V and 4 bases at J, with 14 bases in the middle. Per the germline V gene, CDR1 is MNHEY and CDR2 is SVGAGI. This CDR3 is 14 amino acids long. The CDR3 nucleotides read TGTGCCAGCAGTACCGGGGGGCCCAGCTATGGCTACACCTTC. Its translation is CASSTGGPSYGYTF.

This clone appeared many times. The chain carries TRBV5-1 and TRBJ1-1; D remains ambiguous. In germline, CDR1 is SGHRS, CDR2 YFSETQ. The CDR3 contains 13 residues. V lost 4 bases, J lost 1 base, and 8 bases lay in between. CDR3: CASSLQSNTEAFF. CDR3 bases: TGCGCCAGCAGCCTACAGTCGAACACTGAAGCTTTCTTT.

The chain is built from TRBV6-5 and TRBJ2-7; 7 bases align to TRBD1. CDR1 is MNHEY, CDR2 SVGAGI, per germline. V shed 6 bases and J 3 bases; nucleotides not matched to a gene: 8. The CDR3 has 14 residues. This CDR3 is CASRKGQGVYEQYF. The CDR3 DNA follows: TGTGCCAGCAGAAAGGGGCAGGGGGTCTACGAGCAGTACTTC.

This chain links TRBV10-1 with TRBJ2-1; D gene uncertain. CDR3 length: 14 amino acids. The germline V gene has CDR1 WNHNN and CDR2 SYGVQD (reference sequence). V gave up 6 bases and J gave up 0 bases, with 9 bases separating them. Here the CDR3 DNA reads TGCGCCAGCAGCGAACGGAGCTCCTACAATGAGCAGTTCTTC. Translated, it gives CASSERSSYNEQFF.

The rearrangement uses TRBV6-1 and TRBJ1-5; D remains unclear. Germline CDR1 and CDR2: MNHNS and SASEGT. CDR3 length equals 14 residues. V was clipped by 4 bases and J by 0 bases, with 7 bases between them. The CDR3 protein is CASSVEGSNQPQHF. Here the CDR3 DNA reads TGTGCCAGCAGTGTCGAGGGTAGCAATCAGCCCCAGCATTTT.

The V and J genes are TRBV30 and TRBJ2-7; perhaps TRBD2 as D (6 bases). Germline V CDR1 and CDR2: GTSNPN, SVGIG (reference sequence). This CDR3 has 12 residues. The V end was cut by 3 bases, the J end by 1 base, with 7 bases between. CDR3 sequence (DNA): TGTGCCTGGAGGCGGGGATCCTACGAGCAGTACTTC. Amino acids: CAWRRGSYEQYF.

This rearrangement joins TRBV27 to TRBJ1-4, with a tentative D call TRBD1 (5 bases). There are 18 residues in the CDR3. Germline CDR1 reads MNHEY; CDR2 reads SMNVEV (reference sequence). V gave up 5 bases and J gave up 4 bases, with 23 bases separating them. The CDR3 is CASSLVALGAGLNEKLFF. CDR3 coding DNA: TGTGCCAGCAGTCTCGTCGCCCTAGGCGCGGGACTTAATGAAAAACTGTTTTTT. The variable domain in full, with the rest retrieved from reference TRBV27 and TRBJ1-4, is EAQVTQNPRYLITVTGKKLTVTCSQNMNHEYMSWYRQDPGLGLRQIYYSMNVEVTDKGDVPEGYKVSRKEKRNFPLILESPSPNQTSLYFCASSLVALGAGLNEKLFFGSGTQLSVL.

The chain links TRBV5-1 to TRBJ1-1; D not resolved. The CDR3 has 14 residues. V gave up 0 bases and J gave up 6 bases, with 12 bases separating them. The germline gives CDR1 SGHRS, CDR2 YFSETQ. The CDR3 here is CASSLDRTLAEAFF. CDR3 DNA sequence: TGCGCCAGCAGCTTGGATAGGACTTTGGCTGAAGCTTTCTTT.

The genes are TRBV19 and TRBJ2-1; weak D call: TRBD2 (5 bases). Germline lookup yields CDR1 LNHDA and CDR2 SQIVND (reference sequence). V gave up 3 bases and J gave up 2 bases, with 8 bases separating them. The CDR3 runs to 14 residues. CDR3 residues: CASSIPGAYNEQFF. DNA of the CDR3: TGTGCCAGTAGTATTCCCGGGGCCTACAATGAGCAGTTCTTC.